Shown below are 26 T cell receptor beta chains from a single sample sequenced in a study of response to subunit inactivated influenza vaccine (dated by TCRdb to between 2017 and 2018). Library prep was done by RT-PCR. Reads for this sample came from an Illumina HiSeq 2500. TCRdb reran the public reads through fastp at Q25 and MiXCR, keeping productive beta chains. Each record represents a unique CDR3 protein, reported with the most common genes and DNA among its rows. A total of roughly 170,000 distinct CDR3 sequences appear in this sample, nearly 9.5% of them only once. The leading ten clones occupy roughly a tenth of the sample. The sample consisted of non-naive T cells sorted from PBMCs, taken on the day of vaccination. The cell subset or site label on this specimen signifies: memory T cell fraction. The receptors shown here come from a man aged 50 to 60 who received an inactivated influenza vaccine. Donor details come from another sample of the same person, matched by shared clones.

This clonotype appeared many times. The CDR3 spells CASSKGDRGISYEQYF. The CDR3 DNA follows: TGTGCCAGCAGCAAAGGGGACAGGGGGATCTCCTACGAGCAGTACTTC. The chain has TRBV21-1 and TRBJ2-7; no check of the table's D call, TRBD1, against the DNA was made. TRBV21-1 corresponds to a pseudogene. The CDR3 is 16 residues long.

This clonotype appeared a few times. This rearrangement joins TRBV12-3 or TRBV12-4 to TRBJ2-2; D possibly corresponds to TRBD2 (6 bases). V shed 6 bases and J shed 7 bases, with 15 bases lying between them. This CDR3 region has 14 residues. The CDR3 region is CASSPRLVGGELFF. CDR3 sequence (DNA): TGTGCCAGCAGCCCAAGACTAGTCGGCGGGGAGCTGTTTTTT.

This chain joins TRBV7-2 and TRBJ2-7; tentatively, D is TRBD2 (5 bases). V lost 5 bases to trimming and J lost 3 bases, with 11 bases between them. Germline-derived CDR1 and CDR2 are SGHTA and FQGNSA. CDR3 length equals 13 residues. In DNA form, the CDR3 reads TGTGCCAGCAGCGGAGGACCAAACTACGAGCAGTACTTC. Its translation is CASSGGPNYEQYF.

This clonotype was seen at least ten times. The genes are TRBV7-2 and TRBJ2-7; 10 nucleotides line up with TRBD2. The CDR3 sequence is 15 residues long. Germline V gives CDR1 SGHTA, CDR2 FQGNSA. J was trimmed by 1 base and V by 5 bases; bases with no gene match: 5. The CDR3 DNA reads as TGTGCCAGCAGCCCCAGACTAGCGGGTTCCTACGAGCAGTACTTC. Translation gives CASSPRLAGSYEQYF. Full variable domain (outside the CDR3, taken from reference TRBV7-2 and TRBJ2-7): GAGVSQSPSNKVTEKGKDVELRCDPISGHTALYWYRQSLGQGLEFLIYFQGNSAPDKSGLPSDRFSAERTGGSVSTLTIQRTQQEDSAVYLCASSPRLAGSYEQYFGPGTRLTVT.

The chain carries TRBV4-2 and TRBJ2-5, with 14 bases that match TRBD2. The CDR3 spans 16 residues. Trimming cost V 1 base and J 4 bases; bases outside gene matches: 2. Germline loops: CDR1 LGHNA, CDR2 YNFKEQ. DNA for the CDR3: TGTGCCAGCAGCCAAGCGACTAGCGGGGGGGCAGAGACCCAGTACTTC. The encoded protein is CASSQATSGGAETQYF.

The sample holds a few counts of this clonotype. The chain links TRBV10-2 to TRBJ1-2; D is perhaps TRBD1 (5 bases). V shed 8 bases and J shed 2 bases, with 12 bases lying between them. The CDR3 is made up of 13 amino acids. Germline V lookup: CDR1 WSHSY, CDR2 SAAADI. The CDR3 nucleotides are TGCGCCAGCCGGGAGACAGTCAACTATGGCTACACCTTC. Amino acids: CASRETVNYGYTF.

Ten or more counts support this clonotype. V usage is TRBV20-1 and J usage is TRBJ1-2; 7 bases are shared with TRBD1. Germline CDR1 DFQATT, CDR2 SNEGSKA (reference sequence). The V and J ends lost 5 bases and 7 bases, in that order; junction bases with no gene match: 13. This CDR3 has 14 amino acids. CDR3 nucleotides: TGCAGTGCTCGTAAAGCAGGGGGATCTTTTGGCTACACCTTC. It specifies CSARKAGGSFGYTF.

This clonotype was observed a few times. The rearrangement joins TRBV20-1 to TRBJ2-5, with D perhaps matching TRBD1 (6 bases). Germline V gives CDR1 DFQATT, CDR2 SNEGSKA (reference sequence). This CDR3 comprises 14 residues. V lost 5 bases to trimming and J lost 4 bases, with 17 bases between them. The CDR3 nucleotides read TGCAGTGCTGAACAGGGTCCTCGGCGAGAGACCCAGTACTTC. Translated: CSAEQGPRRETQYF.

This clonotype was detected only a few times. The chain links TRBV20-1 to TRBJ2-1; 10 nucleotides line up with TRBD1. Germline V gene lookup returns CDR1 DFQATT and CDR2 SNEGSKA (reference sequence). There are 16 residues in the CDR3. V was clipped by 0 bases and J by 12 bases; unmatched bases: 14. CDR3 sequence reads: CSARDGGTGDVVRQFF. Written as DNA, the CDR3 is TGCAGTGCTAGAGATGGAGGGACAGGGGATGTAGTCAGGCAGTTCTTC.

This clonotype was seen many times. The chain uses TRBV11-2 and TRBJ2-5; D is unresolved. The CDR3 totals 12 residues. Germline V CDR1 and CDR2: SGHAT, FQNNGV. V lost 5 bases to trimming and J lost 2 bases, with 6 bases between them. The CDR3 loop reads CASSVMQETQYF. CDR3 nucleotide sequence: TGTGCCAGCAGCGTAATGCAAGAGACCCAGTACTTC.

This clonotype was seen many times. The chain combines TRBV3-1 with TRBJ1-1; D call uncertain. The CDR3 is 15 residues long. The V gene lost 6 bases and the J gene lost 3 bases, with 17 bases spanning the gap. Germline assignment: CDR1 LGHDT and CDR2 YNNKEL (reference sequence). CDR3 sequence reads: CASRDLGSFDTEAFF. The CDR3 nucleotides are TGTGCCAGCAGGGACCTCGGGAGTTTTGACACTGAAGCTTTCTTT. Full variable domain (missing parts from reference TRBV3-1 and TRBJ1-1): DTAVSQTPKYLVTQMGNDKSIKCEQNLGHDTMYWYKQDSKKFLKIMFSYNNKELIINETVPNRFSPKSPDKAHLNLHINSLELGDSAVYFCASRDLGSFDTEAFFGQGTRLTVV.

V and J are TRBV5-2 and TRBJ2-5; the listed D gene, TRBD1, was not tested against the DNA. TRBV5-2 is listed as a pseudogene. CDR3 length equals 14 residues. This CDR3 reads CAMGPGPGEETQYF. CDR3 in DNA: TGTGCCATGGGCCCCGGGCCCGGTGAAGAGACCCAGTACTTC.

The chain has TRBV7-9 and TRBJ2-5, with 13 bases identical to TRBD2. The CDR3 consists of 16 residues. Losses at the gene ends were 1 base for V and 5 bases for J; bases not matched to a gene: 4. The germline gives CDR1 SEHNR, CDR2 FQNEAQ (reference sequence). CDR3: CASSLGQLAGGETQYF. CDR3 sequence (DNA): TGTGCCAGCAGCTTAGGGCAACTAGCGGGGGGGGAGACCCAGTACTTC.

V and J are TRBV6-1 and TRBJ2-3, with 8 positions matching TRBD2. V trimming: 6 bases; J trimming: 2 bases; junction bases outside the gene matches: 7. This CDR3 has 15 amino acids. In germline, CDR1 is MNHNS, CDR2 SASEGT. The CDR3 nucleotides are TGTGCCAGCAGGCTTAGCGGGGCGTCCACAGATACGCAGTATTTT. Its protein is CASRLSGASTDTQYF.

V gene TRBV5-1 combines with J gene TRBJ2-3; TRBD2 is a possible D gene (6 bases). CDR3 length equals 17 residues. The V gene lost 3 bases and the J gene lost 0 bases, with 17 bases spanning the gap. Looked up from germline, CDR1 is SGHRS and CDR2 is YFSETQ. CDR3 DNA: TGCGCCAGCAGCTCGGGAGCCGGGACGCCTAGCACAGATACGCAGTATTTT. Amino acid sequence: CASSSGAGTPSTDTQYF. Combining the CDR3 with reference TRBV5-1 and TRBJ2-3 gives the whole variable domain KAGVTQTPRYLIKTRGQQVTLSCSPISGHRSVSWYQQTPGQGLQFLFEYFSETQRNKGNFPGRFSGRQFSNSRSEMNVSTLELGDSALYLCASSSGAGTPSTDTQYFGPGTRLTVL.

This chain joins TRBV7-3 and TRBJ2-1; 8 bases match TRBD2. CDR3 length equals 16 residues. Per germline, CDR1 SGHTA and CDR2 FQGTGA. Unmatched junction bases numbered 12, after V lost 5 bases and J lost 6 bases. CDR3 loop: CASSRRKRESLNEQFF. CDR3 DNA: TGTGCCAGCAGCCGAAGAAAGCGGGAGAGCCTCAATGAGCAGTTCTTC. Full variable domain (remainder filled in from reference TRBV7-3 and TRBJ2-1): GAGVSQTPSNKVTEKGKYVELRCDPISGHTALYWYRQSLGQGPEFLIYFQGTGAADDSGLPNDRFFAVRPEGSVSTLKIQRTERGDSAVYLCASSRRKRESLNEQFFGPGTRLTVL.

This clonotype was seen at least ten times. The chain recombines TRBV24-1 with TRBJ2-1; D gene ambiguous. CDR1 is KGHDR and CDR2 is SFDVKD in the germline V gene. The CDR3 spans 13 residues. V was trimmed by 1 base and J by 5 bases, leaving 5 bases between them. The CDR3 is CATSDFPNNEQFF. The CDR3 DNA sequence: TGTGCCACCAGTGATTTCCCCAACAATGAGCAGTTCTTC.

This clonotype was picked up many times. The gene calls are TRBV4-3 and TRBJ2-2, with unresolved D. Between the trimmed V and J ends, which lost 3 bases and 6 bases, there was a span of 8 bases. This CDR3 has 13 amino acids. The germline V gene encodes CDR1 LGHNA and CDR2 YSLEER. CDR3 DNA sequence: TGCGCCAGCAGCCAGGCAAATGCCGGGGAGCTGTTTTTT. Translated: CASSQANAGELFF.

The table lists this clonotype with many counts. The chain employs TRBV7-9 and TRBJ1-1; D ambiguous. From germline, CDR1 is SEHNR and CDR2 FQNEAQ (reference sequence). The CDR3 is made up of 12 amino acids. Trimming took 5 bases from V and 5 from J, leaving 9 bases between them. CDR3 region: CASSTTMTEAFF. The CDR3 nucleotides are TGTGCCAGCAGCACAACAATGACTGAAGCTTTCTTT.

Details on this clonotype: Relative to the germline gene, one junction end is altered; a read error may explain this. The rearrangement links TRBV20-1 to TRBJ2-5, with D tentatively TRBD2 (6 bases). Germline V CDR1 and CDR2: DFQATT, SNEGSKA (reference sequence). The CDR3 is 14 residues long. The CDR3 loop reads CSAREGGRQGTQYF. CDR3 bases: TGCAGTGCTAGAGAGGGGGGACGACAAGGGACCCAGTACTTC.

At least ten counts were recorded for this clonotype. The rearrangement uses TRBV12-3 or TRBV12-4 and TRBJ1-4; 10 nucleotides align to TRBD1. V lost 6 bases, J lost 8 bases, and 6 bases stayed unmatched. The CDR3 has 14 residues. CDR3 nucleotide sequence: TGTGCCAGCAGCTTCGGGACAGGGGTGGAAAAACTGTTTTTT. Translated, it gives CASSFGTGVEKLFF.

The CDR3 reads CASSLRRAMGDSPLHF. The CDR3 region has the DNA TGTGCCAGCAGCCTCCGAAGGGCTATGGGGGATTCACCCCTCCACTTT. The rearrangement links TRBV3-1 to TRBJ1-6; TRBD1 is a possible D gene (5 bases). The length of the CDR3 is 16 residues. The V gene's germline CDR1 is LGHDT and CDR2 YNNKEL (reference sequence). The ends were cut back, 4 bases at V and 8 bases at J, with 18 bases in the middle. Based on the CDR3 plus reference TRBV3-1 and TRBJ1-6, the full variable domain is DTAVSQTPKYLVTQMGNDKSIKCEQNLGHDTMYWYKQDSKKFLKIMFSYNNKELIINETVPNRFSPKSPDKAHLNLHINSLELGDSAVYFCASSLRRAMGDSPLHFGNGTRLTVT.

The CDR3 region is CASSVEGDTIYF. The DNA for the CDR3 is TGTGCCAGCAGCGTAGAGGGAGACACCATATATTTT. The chain carries TRBV9 and TRBJ1-3; no clear D gene. The CDR3 is 12 residues long. CDR1 and CDR2 from the germline V gene are SGDLS and YYNGEE. Trimming pared 0 bases from V and 8 bases from J, leaving 6 bases between.

This clonotype was seen a few times. The CDR3, as DNA: TGTGCCAGCAGCTTAGCAAGGACAGGGAGCTATGGCTACACCTTC. Encoded protein: CASSLARTGSYGYTF. The genes are TRBV7-2 and TRBJ1-2; 8 positions agree with TRBD1. This CDR3 contains 15 residues. The V segment lost 0 bases and the J segment 4 bases; nucleotides outside the gene matches: 4. Per germline, CDR1 SGHTA and CDR2 FQGNSA.

This clonotype was counted a few times. The chain joins TRBV14 to TRBJ1-1; D is possibly TRBD1 (6 bases). This CDR3 has 17 amino acids. The germline CDR1 and CDR2 sequences are SGHDN and FVKESK. Trimming shortened V by 4 bases and J by 5 bases, and 23 bases separated the two germline ends. The CDR3 reads CASSRYRVITPKTEAFF. CDR3 nucleotides: TGTGCCAGCAGCCGCTACAGGGTTATCACCCCGAAGACTGAAGCTTTCTTT.

This clonotype appeared a few times. The chain recombines TRBV7-2 with TRBJ2-3; 9 bases match TRBD1. The germline CDR1 and CDR2 sequences are SGHTA and FQGNSA. Trimming removed 2 bases from V and 1 base from J; junction bases left unmatched: 4. The CDR3 has 16 amino acids. The CDR3 spells CASSLSRDRGTDTQYF. In nucleotides, the CDR3 is TGTGCCAGCAGCTTATCCCGGGACAGGGGCACAGATACGCAGTATTTT.